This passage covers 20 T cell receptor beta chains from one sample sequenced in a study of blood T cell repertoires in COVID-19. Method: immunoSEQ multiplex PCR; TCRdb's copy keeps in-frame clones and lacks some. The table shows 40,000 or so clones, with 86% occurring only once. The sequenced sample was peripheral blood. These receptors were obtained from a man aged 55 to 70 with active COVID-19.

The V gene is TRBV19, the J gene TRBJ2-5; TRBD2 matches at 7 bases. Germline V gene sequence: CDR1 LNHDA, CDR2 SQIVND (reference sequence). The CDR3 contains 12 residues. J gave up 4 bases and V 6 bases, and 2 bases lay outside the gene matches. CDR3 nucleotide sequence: TGTGCCAGTAGCGGGAGGTTAGAGACCCAGTACTTC. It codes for CASSGRLETQYF.

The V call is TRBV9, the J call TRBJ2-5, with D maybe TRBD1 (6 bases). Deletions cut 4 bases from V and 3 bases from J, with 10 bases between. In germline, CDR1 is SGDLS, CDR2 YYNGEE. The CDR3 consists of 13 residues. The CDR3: CASSLWTEETQYF. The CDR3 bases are TGTGCCAGCAGCCTTTGGACAGAAGAGACCCAGTACTTC.

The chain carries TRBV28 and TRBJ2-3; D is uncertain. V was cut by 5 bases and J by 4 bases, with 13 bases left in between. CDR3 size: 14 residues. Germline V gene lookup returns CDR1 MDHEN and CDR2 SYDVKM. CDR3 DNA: TGTGCCAGCAGTCAGACAAGCCCAGCAGATACGCAGTATTTT. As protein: CASSQTSPADTQYF.

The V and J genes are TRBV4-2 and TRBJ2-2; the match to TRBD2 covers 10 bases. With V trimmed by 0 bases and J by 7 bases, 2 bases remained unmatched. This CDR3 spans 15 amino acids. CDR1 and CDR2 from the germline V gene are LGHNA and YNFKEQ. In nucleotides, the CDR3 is TGTGCCAGCAGCCAAGACCTAGCGGGAGACGGGGAGCTGTTTTTT. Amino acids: CASSQDLAGDGELFF.

CDR3 coding DNA: TGTGCCAGCAGTGATGGCGGAAGCTACGAGCAGTACTTC. Its protein is CASSDGGSYEQYF. The chain couples TRBV2 to TRBJ2-7, with D uncertain. CDR3 length: 13 amino acids. Per the germline V gene, CDR1 is SNHLY and CDR2 is FYNNEI. V lost 3 bases and J 3 bases, leaving 9 bases between the germline ends.

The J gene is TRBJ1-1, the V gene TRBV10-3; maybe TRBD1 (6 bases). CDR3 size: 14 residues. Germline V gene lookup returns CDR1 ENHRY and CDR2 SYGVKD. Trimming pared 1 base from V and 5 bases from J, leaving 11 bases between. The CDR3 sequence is CAISEYQGGTEAFF. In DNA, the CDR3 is TGTGCCATCAGTGAGTACCAAGGGGGAACTGAAGCTTTCTTT.

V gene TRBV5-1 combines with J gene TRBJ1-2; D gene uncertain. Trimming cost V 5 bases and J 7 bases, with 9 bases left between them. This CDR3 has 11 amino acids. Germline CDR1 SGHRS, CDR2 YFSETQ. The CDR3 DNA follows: TGCGCCAGCAGGAGGGAAGGTGGCTACACCTTC. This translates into CASRREGGYTF.

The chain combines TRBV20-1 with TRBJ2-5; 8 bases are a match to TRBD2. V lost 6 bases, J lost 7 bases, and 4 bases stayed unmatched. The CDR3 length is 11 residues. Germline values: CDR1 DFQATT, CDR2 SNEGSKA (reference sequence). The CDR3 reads CSAGLVGTQYF. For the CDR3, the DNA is TGCAGTGCGGGACTAGTCGGGACCCAGTACTTC.

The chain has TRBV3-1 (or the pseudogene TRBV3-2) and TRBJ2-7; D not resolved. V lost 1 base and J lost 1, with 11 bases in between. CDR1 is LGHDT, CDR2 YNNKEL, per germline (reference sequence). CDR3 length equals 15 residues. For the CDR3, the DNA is TGTGCCAGCAGCCAAGGTTTTGAACTATCCTACGAGCAGTACTTC. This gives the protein CASSQGFELSYEQYF.

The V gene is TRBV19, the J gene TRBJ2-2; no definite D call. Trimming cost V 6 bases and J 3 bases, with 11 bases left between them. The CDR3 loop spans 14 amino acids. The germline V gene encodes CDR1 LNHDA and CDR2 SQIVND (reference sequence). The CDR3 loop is CASRLRFDTGELFF. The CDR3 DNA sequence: TGTGCCAGTAGACTCAGGTTCGACACCGGGGAGCTGTTTTTT.

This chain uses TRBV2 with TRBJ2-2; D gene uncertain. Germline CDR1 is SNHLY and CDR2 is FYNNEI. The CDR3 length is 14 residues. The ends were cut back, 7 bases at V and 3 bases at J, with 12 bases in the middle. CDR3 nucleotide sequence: TGTGCCAGCAATTCTCCTTCCGACACCGGGGAGCTGTTTTTT. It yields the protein CASNSPSDTGELFF.

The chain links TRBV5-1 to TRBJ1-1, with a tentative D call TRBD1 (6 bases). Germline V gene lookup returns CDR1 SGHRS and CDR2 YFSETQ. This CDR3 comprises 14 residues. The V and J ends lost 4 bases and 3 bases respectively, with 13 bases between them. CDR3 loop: CASSPSGGDTEAFF. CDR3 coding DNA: TGCGCCAGCAGCCCCTCGGGGGGCGACACTGAAGCTTTCTTT.

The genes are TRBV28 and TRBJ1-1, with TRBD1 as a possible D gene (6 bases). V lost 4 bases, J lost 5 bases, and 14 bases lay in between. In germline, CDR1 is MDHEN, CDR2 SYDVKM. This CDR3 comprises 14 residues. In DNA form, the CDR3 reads TGTGCCAGCAGTTCACAGGGAATGGGGACTGAAGCTTTCTTT. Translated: CASSSQGMGTEAFF. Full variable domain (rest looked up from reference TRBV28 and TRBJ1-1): DVKVTQSSRYLVKRTGEKVFLECVQDMDHENMFWYRQDPGLGLRLIYFSYDVKMKEKGDIPEGYSVSREKKERFSLILESASTNQTSMYLCASSSQGMGTEAFFGQGTRLTVV.

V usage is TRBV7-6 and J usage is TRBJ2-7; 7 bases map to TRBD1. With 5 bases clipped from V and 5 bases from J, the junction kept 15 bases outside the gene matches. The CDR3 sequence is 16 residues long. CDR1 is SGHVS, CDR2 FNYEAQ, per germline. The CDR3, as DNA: TGTGCCAGCAGCCCTATTCGACAGGGCGAAAAGGACGAGCAGTACTTC. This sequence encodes CASSPIRQGEKDEQYF.

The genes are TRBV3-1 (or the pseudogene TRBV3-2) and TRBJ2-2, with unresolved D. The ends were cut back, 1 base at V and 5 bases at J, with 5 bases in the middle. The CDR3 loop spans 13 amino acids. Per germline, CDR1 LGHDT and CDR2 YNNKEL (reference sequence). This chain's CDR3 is CASSQVQTGELFF. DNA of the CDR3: TGTGCCAGCAGCCAAGTCCAGACCGGGGAGCTGTTTTTT.

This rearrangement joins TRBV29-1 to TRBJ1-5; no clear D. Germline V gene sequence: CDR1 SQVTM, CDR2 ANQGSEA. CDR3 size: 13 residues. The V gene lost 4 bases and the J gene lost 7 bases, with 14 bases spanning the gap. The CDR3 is CSVALGTGQPQHF. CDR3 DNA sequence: TGCAGCGTTGCCCTGGGAACGGGGCAGCCCCAGCATTTT.

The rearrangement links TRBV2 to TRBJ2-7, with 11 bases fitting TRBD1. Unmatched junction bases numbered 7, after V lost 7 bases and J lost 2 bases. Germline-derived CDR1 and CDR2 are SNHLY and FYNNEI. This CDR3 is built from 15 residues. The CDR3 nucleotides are TGTGCCAGCATGCTACCGGGACAGGGGGCCTACGAGCAGTACTTC. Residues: CASMLPGQGAYEQYF.

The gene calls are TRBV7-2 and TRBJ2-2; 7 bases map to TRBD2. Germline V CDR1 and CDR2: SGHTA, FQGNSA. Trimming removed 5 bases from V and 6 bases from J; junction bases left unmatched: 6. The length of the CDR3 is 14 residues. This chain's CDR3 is CASSPGLGAGELFF. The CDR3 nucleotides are TGTGCCAGCAGCCCCGGACTAGGGGCCGGGGAGCTGTTTTTT.

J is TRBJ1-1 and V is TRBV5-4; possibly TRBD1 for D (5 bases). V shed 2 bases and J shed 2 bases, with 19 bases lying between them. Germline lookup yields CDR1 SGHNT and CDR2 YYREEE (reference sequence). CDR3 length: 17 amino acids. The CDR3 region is CASSFRPNRGVNTEAFF. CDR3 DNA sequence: TGTGCCAGCAGCTTCCGACCCAACCGGGGGGTCAACACTGAAGCTTTCTTT.

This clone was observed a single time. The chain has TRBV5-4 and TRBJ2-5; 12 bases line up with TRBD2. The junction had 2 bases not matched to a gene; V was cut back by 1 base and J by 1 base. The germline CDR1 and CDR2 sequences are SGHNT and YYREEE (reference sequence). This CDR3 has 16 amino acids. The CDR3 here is CASSLTSGRLQETQYF. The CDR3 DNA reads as TGTGCCAGCAGCTTGACTAGCGGGAGGCTCCAAGAGACCCAGTACTTC.